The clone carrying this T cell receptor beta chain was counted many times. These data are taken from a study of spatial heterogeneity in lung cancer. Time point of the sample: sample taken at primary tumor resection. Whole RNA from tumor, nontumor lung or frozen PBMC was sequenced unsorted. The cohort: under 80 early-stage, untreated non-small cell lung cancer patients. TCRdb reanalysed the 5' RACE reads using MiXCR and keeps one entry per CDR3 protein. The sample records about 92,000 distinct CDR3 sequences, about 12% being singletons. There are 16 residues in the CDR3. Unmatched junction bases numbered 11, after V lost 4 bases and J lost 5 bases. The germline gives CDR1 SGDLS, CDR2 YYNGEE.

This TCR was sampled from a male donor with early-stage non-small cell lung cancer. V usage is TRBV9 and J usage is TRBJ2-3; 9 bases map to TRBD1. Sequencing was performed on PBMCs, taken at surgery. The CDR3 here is CASSFTGGVGLDTQYF. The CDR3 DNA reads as TGTGCCAGCAGCTTCACAGGGGGCGTAGGATTAGATACGCAGTATTTT. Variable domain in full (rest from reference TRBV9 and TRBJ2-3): DSGVTQTPKHLITATGQRVTLRCSPRSGDLSVYWYQQSLDQGLQFLIQYYNGEERAKGNILERFSAQQFPDLHSELNLSSLELGDSALYFCASSFTGGVGLDTQYFGPGTRLTVL.